This is a list of T cell receptor beta chains from one sample in a study of T cell responses to AZD1222 COVID-19 vaccine. Some clones are missing from TCRdb's copy, which holds only in-frame ones; the method was immunoSEQ multiplex PCR. The data show 140,000 to 150,000 clones, roughly nine tenths seen once. Specimen: peripheral blood, collected on day 0 of AZD1222 vaccination. The receptors come from an adult in good health. Each CDR3 is given with its conserved first and last residue. The D gene is left open where the match is weak. The size field is filled for only some rows; it gives once, few, many or a size class.

v_call: TRBV5-1
d_call: TRBD1
clone_size: once
j_call: TRBJ1-2
cdr3_nt: TGCGCCAGCAGCTCTGGACAGGGCACAAGAGACACCTTC
cdr3_aa: CASSSGQGTRDTF

v_call: TRBV30
d_call: TRBD2
clone_size: -
j_call: TRBJ2-7
cdr3_nt: TGTGCCTGGAGTGGGGTAGCGGGAGGGTACGAGCAGTACTTC
cdr3_aa: CAWSGVAGGYEQYF

v_call: TRBV11-3
d_call: TRBD1
clone_size: once
j_call: TRBJ1-2
cdr3_nt: TGTGCCAGCAGCTCCTCTGGGACAGGGGGCGTTTATGGCTACACCTTC
cdr3_aa: CASSSSGTGGVYGYTF

v_call: TRBV24-1
d_call: TRBD1
clone_size: -
j_call: TRBJ1-6
cdr3_nt: TGTGCCACCAGTGCGATTTACCCACAGGGGCTTTATCCTAATTCACCCCTCCACTTT
cdr3_aa: CATSAIYPQGLYPNSPLHF

v_call: TRBV7-3
d_call: -
clone_size: -
j_call: TRBJ1-1
cdr3_nt: TGTGCCAGCAGCCCTCAGGCGGGCCTTGAAGCTTTCTTT
cdr3_aa: CASSPQAGLEAFF

v_call: TRBV25-1
d_call: -
clone_size: -
j_call: TRBJ2-7
cdr3_nt: TGTGCCAGCAGTGATTTGCGGGACCACTACGAGCAGTACTTC
cdr3_aa: CASSDLRDHYEQYF

v_call: TRBV7-9
d_call: -
clone_size: -
j_call: TRBJ2-5
cdr3_nt: TGTGCCAGCAGCTTAGAGAACCTACGACAAGAGACCCAGTACTTC
cdr3_aa: CASSLENLRQETQYF

v_call: TRBV30
d_call: -
clone_size: -
j_call: TRBJ2-7
cdr3_nt: TGTGCCTGGAGTGTCGGGGGATTCGAGCAGTACTTC
cdr3_aa: CAWSVGGFEQYF

v_call: TRBV10-2
d_call: -
clone_size: -
j_call: TRBJ2-5
cdr3_nt: TGCGCCAGCCGGAGGGGGACCCTCCAAGAGACCCAGTACTTC
cdr3_aa: CASRRGTLQETQYF

v_call: TRBV6-2/TRBV6-3
d_call: TRBD1
clone_size: -
j_call: TRBJ2-7
cdr3_nt: TGTGCCAGCAGTTACCCAGCCGGCCAGGGGGTGGGCGAGCAGTACTTC
cdr3_aa: CASSYPAGQGVGEQYF

v_call: TRBV19
d_call: TRBD1
clone_size: once
j_call: TRBJ2-1
cdr3_nt: TGTGCCAGTAGTAAACTGACAGGGTATGAGCAGTTCTTC
cdr3_aa: CASSKLTGYEQFF

v_call: TRBV11-2
d_call: -
clone_size: -
j_call: TRBJ1-2
cdr3_nt: TGTGCCAGCAGCTTCCGCAGCTATGGCTACACCTTC
cdr3_aa: CASSFRSYGYTF

v_call: TRBV3-1/TRBV3-2
d_call: -
clone_size: -
j_call: TRBJ2-7
cdr3_nt: TGTGCCAGCAGCCAAGATTACGAGCAGTACTTC
cdr3_aa: CASSQDYEQYF

v_call: TRBV11-2
d_call: -
clone_size: -
j_call: TRBJ2-5
cdr3_nt: TGTGCCAGCAGCTTCAGGACCTCGGAACGAGAGACCCAGTACTTC
cdr3_aa: CASSFRTSERETQYF

v_call: TRBV2
d_call: -
clone_size: -
j_call: TRBJ1-1
cdr3_nt: TGTGCCAGCACTTCAGACAGGCACAGCACTGAAGCTTTCTTT
cdr3_aa: CASTSDRHSTEAFF

v_call: TRBV6-2/TRBV6-3
d_call: TRBD1
clone_size: few
j_call: TRBJ1-6
cdr3_nt: TGTGCCAGCAGTGTCCGGGACAGCTTTAATTCACCCCTCCACTTT
cdr3_aa: CASSVRDSFNSPLHF

v_call: TRBV2
d_call: -
clone_size: -
j_call: TRBJ1-5
cdr3_nt: TGTGCCAGCAGTATTAGGGACGGACGGAACAATCAGCCCCAGCATTTT
cdr3_aa: CASSIRDGRNNQPQHF

v_call: TRBV5-4
d_call: -
clone_size: -
j_call: TRBJ2-5
cdr3_nt: TGTGCCAGCAGCCCAAGCGGACAAGAGACCCAGTACTTC
cdr3_aa: CASSPSGQETQYF

v_call: TRBV27
d_call: -
clone_size: -
j_call: TRBJ2-7
cdr3_nt: TGTGCCAGCACCTCCAGGGTGTGGCCCTACGAGCAGTACTTC
cdr3_aa: CASTSRVWPYEQYF

v_call: TRBV27
d_call: -
clone_size: -
j_call: TRBJ2-7
cdr3_nt: TGTGCCAGCAGCCGTACGGGGTACTCCTCCTACGAGCAGTACTTC
cdr3_aa: CASSRTGYSSYEQYF

v_call: TRBV6-2/TRBV6-3
d_call: -
clone_size: -
j_call: TRBJ1-5
cdr3_nt: TGTGCCAGCAGTTCGGGTCCAGGGGCGAGGTCCCAGCCCCAGCATTTT
cdr3_aa: CASSSGPGARSQPQHF

v_call: TRBV7-8
d_call: -
clone_size: -
j_call: TRBJ1-5
cdr3_nt: TGTGCCAGCAGCTTATCATCCATTAGCAATCAGCCCCAGCATTTT
cdr3_aa: CASSLSSISNQPQHF

v_call: TRBV11-3
d_call: -
clone_size: -
j_call: TRBJ1-3
cdr3_nt: TGTGCCAGCAGCTCAGGGAGCTCTGGAAACACCATATATTTT
cdr3_aa: CASSSGSSGNTIYF

v_call: TRBV11-1
d_call: -
clone_size: -
j_call: TRBJ2-5
cdr3_nt: TGTGCCAGCAGCTTGCCAAGACTGGAGACCCAGTACTTC
cdr3_aa: CASSLPRLETQYF

v_call: TRBV7-9
d_call: TRBD1
clone_size: once
j_call: TRBJ1-2
cdr3_nt: TGTGCCAGCAGCTTAGTAGGACAGGGGACCTATGGCTACACCTTC
cdr3_aa: CASSLVGQGTYGYTF

v_call: TRBV19
d_call: TRBD1
clone_size: once
j_call: TRBJ1-1
cdr3_nt: TGTGCCAGTAGTGCCCAGAGGGACAGCCCGAACACTGAAGCTTTCTTT
cdr3_aa: CASSAQRDSPNTEAFF

v_call: TRBV4-1
d_call: -
clone_size: -
j_call: TRBJ1-1
cdr3_nt: TGCGCCAGCAGCCAGGCCTGGGGGCCGTCGAACACTGAAGCTTTCTTT
cdr3_aa: CASSQAWGPSNTEAFF

v_call: TRBV7-2
d_call: -
clone_size: few
j_call: TRBJ1-2
cdr3_nt: TGTGCCAGCAGTCGGGATATCTATGGCTACACCTTC
cdr3_aa: CASSRDIYGYTF

v_call: TRBV11-1
d_call: -
clone_size: -
j_call: TRBJ2-1
cdr3_nt: TGTGCCAGCAGCCTAACGGGAGCGTGGAATGAGCAGTTCTTC
cdr3_aa: CASSLTGAWNEQFF

v_call: TRBV19
d_call: -
clone_size: -
j_call: TRBJ1-2
cdr3_nt: TGTGCCAGTAGTTTCAAGAACAGGGCGGATGGCTACACCTTC
cdr3_aa: CASSFKNRADGYTF

v_call: TRBV5-1
d_call: -
clone_size: -
j_call: TRBJ1-2
cdr3_nt: TGCGCCAGCAGCTTGGAGTACGGGAGAAACTATGGCTACACCTTC
cdr3_aa: CASSLEYGRNYGYTF

v_call: TRBV2
d_call: TRBD1
clone_size: -
j_call: TRBJ1-1
cdr3_nt: TGTGCCAGCGAGGGACAGGGAACCGCTGAAGCTTTCTTT
cdr3_aa: CASEGQGTAEAFF

v_call: TRBV4-1
d_call: -
clone_size: -
j_call: TRBJ1-5
cdr3_nt: TGCGCCAGCAGCCAGGGGGTTACCCCTGGGAGCAATCAGCCCCAGCATTTT
cdr3_aa: CASSQGVTPGSNQPQHF

v_call: TRBV6-5
d_call: -
clone_size: once
j_call: TRBJ1-5
cdr3_nt: TGTGCCAGCATTTTTGGGAGGGATCAGCCCCAGCATTTT
cdr3_aa: CASIFGRDQPQHF

v_call: TRBV24-1
d_call: -
clone_size: -
j_call: TRBJ1-5
cdr3_nt: TGTGCCACCCAGAATCAGCCCCAGCATTTT
cdr3_aa: CATQNQPQHF

v_call: TRBV6-5
d_call: -
clone_size: -
j_call: TRBJ2-7
cdr3_nt: TGTGCCAGCAGCGACCGATGGGGGAGCGACGAGCAGTACTTC
cdr3_aa: CASSDRWGSDEQYF

v_call: TRBV9
d_call: -
clone_size: -
j_call: TRBJ1-3
cdr3_nt: TGTGCCAGCAACCGCCCTGAGACTGGAAACACCATATATTTT
cdr3_aa: CASNRPETGNTIYF

v_call: TRBV29-1
d_call: -
clone_size: -
j_call: TRBJ2-4
cdr3_nt: TGCAGCGTTGAAGACGCCATCAGCGGAGCCAAAAACATTCAGTACTTC
cdr3_aa: CSVEDAISGAKNIQYF

v_call: TRBV11-2
d_call: -
clone_size: few
j_call: TRBJ2-1
cdr3_nt: TGTGCCAGCAGCTTAACCTCGAATGAGCAGTTCTTC
cdr3_aa: CASSLTSNEQFF

v_call: TRBV14
d_call: -
clone_size: -
j_call: TRBJ2-7
cdr3_nt: TGTGCCAGCAGCCAAGAAGTTAGCAGGTCCTACGAGCAGTACTTC
cdr3_aa: CASSQEVSRSYEQYF

v_call: TRBV9
d_call: -
clone_size: -
j_call: TRBJ1-5
cdr3_nt: TGTGCCAGCAGCGTAGTAATAACTCCCCTGGGACAGCCCCAGCATTTT
cdr3_aa: CASSVVITPLGQPQHF